This TCR beta chain was captured by sequencing in a study of blood T cell repertoires in COVID-19. Study-wide background: Specimens from acute and convalescent COVID-19 originated in the United States, Italy and Spain. T cells, B-cell-depleted T cells, or PBMCs supplied cDNA or gDNA.

Germline V gives CDR1 SGHRS, CDR2 YFSETQ. The CDR3 has 14 amino acids. V was trimmed by 3 bases and J by 8 bases, leaving 17 bases between them. Study processing details: Amplification of reference gene primers was used by the study to estimate nucleated cell counts. Generated by immunoSEQ multiplex PCR, the TCRdb table keeps only in-frame clones and is missing some. The V and J calls and clone size were taken over from that table, and D and trimming were inferred from the DNA. The table lists some 66,000 clones, 91% of them singletons, with 6% to 8% in the top ten. The specimen was peripheral blood. The TCR sequence derives from a human donor in a cohort sampled during active COVID-19. This sequence joins TRBV5-1 and TRBJ1-2, with unresolved D. CDR3 residues: CASSSPEGSWGYTF. The CDR3 coding sequence is TGCGCCAGCAGCTCGCCTGAGGGTAGTTGGGGCTACACCTTC.